This TCR beta chain was captured by sequencing in a study of blood T cell repertoires in COVID-19. The V gene lost 1 base and the J gene lost 4 bases, with 7 bases spanning the gap. Per the germline V gene, CDR1 is SGHAT and CDR2 is FQNNGV. The CDR3 is 14 residues long. Self-reported history from a screening survey and questionnaire set each donor's cohort. Recovered Cohort 3 donors showed two negative PCRs, clearance, or symptom resolution. TCRdb keeps only in-frame clones here, not all; method: immunoSEQ multiplex PCR. The repertoire holds 180,000 or so clones, with approximately 80% as singletons. The sequenced sample was PBMCs or T cells enriched from blood (not recorded which). The chain employs TRBV11-2 and TRBJ2-2, with D unresolved. This TCR came from a man aged 45-65 years who had recovered from COVID-19. Here the CDR3 DNA reads TGTGCCAGCAGCTTAGGACACCCCACCGGGGAGCTGTTTTTT. Its protein product is CASSLGHPTGELFF. The complete variable domain, with remaining parts taken from reference TRBV11-2 and TRBJ2-2, reads EAGVAQSPRYKIIEKRQSVAFWCNPISGHATLYWYQQILGQGPKLLIQFQNNGVVDDSQLPKDRFSAERLKGVDSTLKIQPAKLEDSAVYLCASSLGHPTGELFFGEGSRLTVL.